This is a list of T cell receptor beta chains from one sample in a study of cytomegalovirus exposure and HLA in healthy donors. This table comes from immunoSEQ multiplex PCR, and its TCRdb copy is limited to in-frame clones, with some not included. In the table there are under 200,000 clones, roughly 86% of which are singletons. What was sequenced was PBMCs. These receptor sequences come from a young woman in good health and CMV-seropositive. Both conserved end residues are part of each CDR3. Fields, in order: CDR3 length, D gene, J gene, clone size, V gene, CDR3 protein, CDR3 DNA. D genes are given only for firm matches. Size is omitted from some rows. Given values are once, few, many or a class for expanded clones.

16	NA	TRBJ2-3	NA	TRBV5-6	CASSSLDSLGTDTQYF	TGTGCCAGCAGCTCCCTGGACTCCCTAGGGACAGATACGCAGTATTTT
16	TRBD2	TRBJ2-5	NA	TRBV5-1	CASSLSLAGSQETQYF	TGCGCCAGCAGCTTGAGCCTAGCGGGGTCCCAAGAGACCCAGTACTTC
15	TRBD2	TRBJ2-5	NA	TRBV4-3	CASSQVAGGRETQYF	TGCGCCAGCAGCCAAGTTGCGGGAGGGAGGGAGACCCAGTACTTC
16	TRBD2	TRBJ2-7	NA	TRBV5-1	CASSLLPSGNTYEQYF	TGCGCCAGCAGCTTGTTACCCAGCGGGAATACGTACGAGCAGTACTTC
12	NA	TRBJ2-5	NA	TRBV30	CAWSAGQLPMYF	TGTGCCTGGAGTGCAGGACAGCTACCCATGTACTTC
12	TRBD1	TRBJ1-2	NA	TRBV18	CASSPPGGGYTF	TGTGCCAGCTCACCACCAGGGGGCGGCTACACCTTC
15	TRBD1	TRBJ2-1	NA	TRBV18	CASSPDRGTYNEQFF	TGTGCCAGCTCACCGGACAGGGGGACCTACAATGAGCAGTTCTTC
13	NA	TRBJ1-1	NA	TRBV14	CASSQVPDSEAFF	TGTGCCAGCAGCCAAGTCCCCGACAGTGAAGCTTTCTTT
17	TRBD2	TRBJ2-2	NA	TRBV7-2	CASSVPGAGGPHGELFF	TGTGCCAGCAGCGTACCTGGCGCGGGAGGGCCTCACGGGGAGCTGTTTTTT
16	TRBD2	TRBJ2-7	NA	TRBV7-3	CASSLGPLAGVYEQYF	TGTGCCAGCAGCTTAGGACCACTAGCGGGAGTTTACGAGCAGTACTTC
13	NA	TRBJ1-2	NA	TRBV2	CASSEAPRDGYTF	TGTGCCAGCAGTGAGGCCCCACGGGATGGCTACACCTTC
14	TRBD1	TRBJ2-7	NA	TRBV7-2	CASSLGQGAWEQYF	TGTGCCAGCAGCTTAGGTCAGGGGGCTTGGGAGCAGTACTTC
18	TRBD2	TRBJ2-4	NA	TRBV7-9	CASSFGFGVAGPRDIQYF	TGTGCCAGCAGCTTTGGATTCGGTGTAGCGGGCCCCAGGGACATTCAGTACTTC
13	TRBD1	TRBJ2-1	NA	TRBV27	CASSLGQGNEQFF	TGTGCCAGCAGTTTGGGACAGGGGAATGAGCAGTTCTTC
16	NA	TRBJ1-5	NA	TRBV28	CASSLGGGGRNQPQHF	TGTGCCAGCAGTTTAGGCGGCGGGGGCCGAAATCAGCCCCAGCATTTT
15	TRBD1	TRBJ2-7	NA	TRBV5-6	CASSQRGQGGYEQYF	TGTGCCAGCAGCCAACGGGGACAGGGAGGGTACGAGCAGTACTTC
16	NA	TRBJ1-1	NA	TRBV7-2	CASSFLSGTRGTEAFF	TGTGCCAGCAGCTTTCTCTCCGGGACGAGGGGGACTGAAGCTTTCTTT
17	NA	TRBJ1-3	NA	TRBV2	CASSYFLTDSSGNTIYF	TGTGCCAGCAGTTACTTCTTAACGGACAGCTCTGGAAACACCATATATTTT
14	NA	TRBJ1-5	NA	TRBV19	CASRRTVGNQPQHF	TGTGCCAGTAGGCGGACAGTAGGGAATCAGCCCCAGCATTTT
13	NA	TRBJ1-1	NA	TRBV7-6	CASSLTGPGGAFF	TGTGCCAGCAGCTTAACAGGCCCCGGGGGAGCTTTCTTT
11	NA	TRBJ1-1	NA	TRBV6-5	CASSSPGEAFF	TGTGCCAGCAGTTCCCCAGGTGAAGCTTTCTTT
15	NA	TRBJ2-1	NA	TRBV6-1	CASNERFGGNNEQFF	TGTGCCAGCAACGAAAGGTTCGGAGGAAACAATGAGCAGTTCTTC
13	TRBD2	TRBJ2-1	NA	TRBV27	CASSMGLVNEQFF	TGTGCCAGCAGTATGGGACTAGTCAATGAGCAGTTCTTC
14	NA	TRBJ2-3	NA	TRBV19	CATHPGASTDTQYF	TGTGCCACTCACCCGGGAGCTAGCACAGATACGCAGTATTTT
13	NA	TRBJ1-2	NA	TRBV2	CASSVSGASGYTF	TGTGCCAGCAGCGTTTCAGGGGCGAGTGGCTACACCTTC
15	TRBD2	TRBJ2-3	NA	TRBV15	CATAPGGRDTDTQYF	TGTGCCACCGCTCCTGGCGGGAGGGACACAGATACGCAGTATTTT
16	NA	TRBJ2-7	NA	TRBV11-3	CASSLASWSGDDEQYF	TGTGCCAGCAGCTTAGCCTCCTGGTCGGGGGACGACGAGCAGTACTTC
16	NA	TRBJ1-4	NA	TRBV7-9	CASSFSHALTEEKLFF	TGTGCCAGCAGCTTTAGTCACGCTCTTACTGAGGAAAAACTGTTTTTT
15	NA	TRBJ2-5	NA	TRBV4-1	CASSQERGGGETQYF	TGCGCCAGCAGCCAAGAACGAGGAGGAGGGGAGACCCAGTACTTC
18	NA	TRBJ2-6	NA	TRBV11-2	CASSLAPGANSGANVLTF	TGTGCCAGCAGCTTAGCCCCAGGCGCTAACTCTGGGGCCAACGTCCTGACTTTC
15	NA	TRBJ2-1	NA	TRBV11-3	CASSGTGRSYNEQFF	TGTGCCAGCAGCGGAACGGGTAGGTCCTACAATGAGCAGTTCTTC
15	TRBD1	TRBJ2-7	NA	TRBV10-1	CASSATRDRGGEQYF	TGCGCCAGCAGTGCCACCCGGGACAGGGGGGGCGAGCAGTACTTC
14	NA	TRBJ2-1	once	TRBV10-3	CAISDPLTSNEQFF	TGTGCCATCAGTGACCCCCTGACTAGCAATGAGCAGTTCTTC
15	NA	TRBJ1-2	once	TRBV4-1	CASSQAPAGADGYTF	TGCGCCAGCAGCCAAGCTCCGGCAGGGGCTGATGGCTACACCTTC
15	TRBD2	TRBJ2-7	NA	TRBV5-6	CASSRGLAGAYEQYF	TGTGCCAGCAGCCGCGGACTAGCGGGAGCCTACGAGCAGTACTTC
14	NA	TRBJ2-5	NA	TRBV18	CASSHDRVGETQYF	TGTGCCAGCTCACACGATAGAGTCGGAGAGACCCAGTACTTC
14	NA	TRBJ2-3	NA	TRBV30	CAWSSGAHTDTQYF	TGTGCCTGGAGTTCAGGGGCCCACACAGATACGCAGTATTTT
13	NA	TRBJ2-1	NA	TRBV29-1	CSVLPGENNEQFF	TGCAGCGTTCTCCCGGGGGAGAACAATGAGCAGTTCTTC
15	TRBD2	TRBJ2-3	NA	TRBV19	CATALAGVRADTQYF	TGTGCCACCGCACTAGCGGGAGTTAGGGCAGATACGCAGTATTTT
14	NA	TRBJ1-1	NA	TRBV6-4	CASKAGGRNTEAFF	TGTGCCAGCAAAGCGGGAGGCAGAAACACTGAAGCTTTCTTT
14	NA	TRBJ2-1	NA	TRBV9	CASSVLTSSNEQFF	TGTGCCAGCAGCGTTTTAACTAGTAGCAATGAGCAGTTCTTC
15	TRBD2	TRBJ2-1	NA	TRBV5-1	CASRPVAGSYNEQFF	TGCGCCAGCAGACCCGTAGCGGGATCTTACAATGAGCAGTTCTTC
16	TRBD1	TRBJ1-2	NA	TRBV4-1	CASSLRDRALPYGYTF	TGCGCCAGCAGCCTCCGGGACAGGGCGCTCCCTTATGGCTACACCTTC
14	NA	TRBJ2-1	NA	TRBV11-1	CASSLAGEYNEQFF	TGTGCCAGCAGCTTAGCGGGAGAATACAATGAGCAGTTCTTC
12	NA	TRBJ2-2	NA	TRBV30	CAWSVRPGELFF	TGTGCCTGGAGCGTCAGGCCCGGGGAGCTGTTTTTT